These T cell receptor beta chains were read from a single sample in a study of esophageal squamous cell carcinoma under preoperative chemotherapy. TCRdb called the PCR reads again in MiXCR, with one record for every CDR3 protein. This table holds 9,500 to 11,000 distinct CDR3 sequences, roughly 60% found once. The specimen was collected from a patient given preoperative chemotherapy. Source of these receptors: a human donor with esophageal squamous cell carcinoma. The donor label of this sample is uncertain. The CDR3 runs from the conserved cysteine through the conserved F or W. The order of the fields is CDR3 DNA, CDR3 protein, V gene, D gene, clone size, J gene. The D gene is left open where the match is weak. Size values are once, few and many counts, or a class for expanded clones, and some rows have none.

cdr3_nt: TGTGCCAGCAGCCCGGGCCCCTCGGAAGATGAGCAGTTCTTC
cdr3_aa: CASSPGPSEDEQFF
v_call: TRBV6-1
d_call: NA
clone_size: once
j_call: TRBJ2-1

cdr3_nt: TGTGCCAGCAGACAGACCAATTTCCCTTCCTACGAGCAGTACTTC
cdr3_aa: CASRQTNFPSYEQYF
v_call: TRBV6-1
d_call: NA
clone_size: NA
j_call: TRBJ2-7

cdr3_nt: TGTGCCAGCAGCTTAGCGCGGACCCAGACCCAAGGTGAGCAGTTCTTC
cdr3_aa: CASSLARTQTQGEQFF
v_call: TRBV11-1
d_call: NA
clone_size: once
j_call: TRBJ2-1

cdr3_nt: TGTGCCAGCAGCCCACATGGGGAAAAGGGAAATCAGCCCCAGCATTTT
cdr3_aa: CASSPHGEKGNQPQHF
v_call: TRBV6-8
d_call: NA
clone_size: NA
j_call: TRBJ1-5

cdr3_nt: TGTGCCAGCAGCCTTTCGAGACGAGAGCAGTTTTTT
cdr3_aa: CASSLSRREQFF
v_call: TRBV12-3/TRBV12-4
d_call: NA
clone_size: NA
j_call: TRBJ2-2

cdr3_nt: TGTGCCAGGGGTGAGGGAGCCAAAAATACGCAGTACTTC
cdr3_aa: CARGEGAKNTQYF
v_call: TRBV6-1
d_call: NA
clone_size: few
j_call: TRBJ2-4

cdr3_nt: TGTGCCAGCAGTCCCCGCAGTCCTCCCTACGAGCAGTTCTTC
cdr3_aa: CASSPRSPPYEQFF
v_call: TRBV6-1
d_call: NA
clone_size: NA
j_call: TRBJ2-1

cdr3_nt: TGTGCCGGAGGACTTTACGAGCAGTACTTC
cdr3_aa: CAGGLYEQYF
v_call: TRBV6-1
d_call: NA
clone_size: large
j_call: TRBJ2-7

cdr3_nt: TGTGCCAGCAGTGAGCCGGGACAGCCCTACGAGCAGTTCTTC
cdr3_aa: CASSEPGQPYEQFF
v_call: TRBV25-1
d_call: TRBD1
clone_size: NA
j_call: TRBJ2-1

cdr3_nt: TGTGCCAGCAGTGAAACGTGGAGGAGCACTGAAGCTTTCTTT
cdr3_aa: CASSETWRSTEAFF
v_call: TRBV6-1
d_call: NA
clone_size: NA
j_call: TRBJ1-1

cdr3_nt: TGTGCCAGCAGTTACCCGGGACAGGGTCGGTACGAGCAGTACTTC
cdr3_aa: CASSYPGQGRYEQYF
v_call: TRBV6-5
d_call: TRBD1
clone_size: few
j_call: TRBJ2-7

cdr3_nt: TGTGCCAGCAGTGACTCAGGGGTTGGCACAGATACGCAGTATTTT
cdr3_aa: CASSDSGVGTDTQYF
v_call: TRBV6-4
d_call: NA
clone_size: many
j_call: TRBJ2-3

cdr3_nt: TGTGCCAGCGGTTCAGGGGGCTGCGACCCAGATACCCAGTATTTT
cdr3_aa: CASGSGGCDPDTQYF
v_call: TRBV6-5
d_call: TRBD1
clone_size: NA
j_call: TRBJ2-3

cdr3_nt: TGTGCCAGCAGAAGCGCGGGAGGAGGGGGGGGGGAGCTGTTTTTT
cdr3_aa: CASRSAGGGGGELFF
v_call: TRBV6-1
d_call: TRBD2
clone_size: few
j_call: TRBJ2-2

cdr3_nt: TGCGCCAGCAGCTTGGACCCCGACAGGGATGAAGCTTTCTTT
cdr3_aa: CASSLDPDRDEAFF
v_call: TRBV5-1
d_call: TRBD1
clone_size: NA
j_call: TRBJ1-1

cdr3_nt: TGTGCCAGGGGCGCGTGGGGCACAGATATTCAGTACTTT
cdr3_aa: CARGAWGTDIQYF
v_call: TRBV6-1
d_call: NA
clone_size: NA
j_call: TRBJ2-3

cdr3_nt: TGTGCCAGCAGCCCCCAGGGACTATACAATGAGCAGTTCTTC
cdr3_aa: CASSPQGLYNEQFF
v_call: TRBV9
d_call: TRBD2
clone_size: medium-sized
j_call: TRBJ2-1

cdr3_nt: TGTGCCAGCAGTGCGGTAGCCGGCTACAATGAGCAGTTCTTC
cdr3_aa: CASSAVAGYNEQFF
v_call: TRBV6-1
d_call: NA
clone_size: NA
j_call: TRBJ2-1

cdr3_nt: TGTGCCAGCAGAGTCCCGGGGGGGTGTGCCACAGATATTCAGTACTTC
cdr3_aa: CASRVPGGCATDIQYF
v_call: TRBV6-1
d_call: TRBD2
clone_size: once
j_call: TRBJ2-4

cdr3_nt: TGTGCCAGCAGTTACGCCCTGACTGGGACCACAGATACGCAGTATTTT
cdr3_aa: CASSYALTGTTDTQYF
v_call: TRBV6-5
d_call: NA
clone_size: NA
j_call: TRBJ2-3

cdr3_nt: TGTGCCAGCAGGGGACAGGGGGGGAGAGGCCCAGATACCCAGTACTTC
cdr3_aa: CASRGQGGRGPDTQYF
v_call: TRBV7-2
d_call: TRBD1
clone_size: once
j_call: TRBJ2-5

cdr3_nt: TGTGCCAGCAGCCTCGGGACTAGAGGTAGCAATGAGCAGTACTTC
cdr3_aa: CASSLGTRGSNEQYF
v_call: TRBV6-4
d_call: TRBD2
clone_size: once
j_call: TRBJ2-7

cdr3_nt: TGTGCCAGCAGTGAATTGGGGCTGAGCGCCACAAACATGCAGTACTTC
cdr3_aa: CASSELGLSATNMQYF
v_call: TRBV6-1
d_call: NA
clone_size: NA
j_call: TRBJ2-4

cdr3_nt: TGTGCCAGCAGTGAAGGACTAGCGGGAGGCCTGTCCTACGAGCAGTACTTC
cdr3_aa: CASSEGLAGGLSYEQYF
v_call: TRBV6-1
d_call: TRBD2
clone_size: once
j_call: TRBJ2-7

cdr3_nt: TGTGCCAGCAGTGAATGGGGGACAGGGGGGACAGATACGCAGTATTTT
cdr3_aa: CASSEWGTGGTDTQYF
v_call: TRBV6-1
d_call: TRBD1
clone_size: NA
j_call: TRBJ2-3

cdr3_nt: TGTGCCACGGGTTCCGGGGGAGGTAACCCAGAGACGCAGTATTTC
cdr3_aa: CATGSGGGNPETQYF
v_call: TRBV28
d_call: NA
clone_size: NA
j_call: TRBJ2-3

cdr3_nt: TGTGCCAGCAGTGACTCGGGGCGGAGCGCCAAAAACATTCAGTATTTC
cdr3_aa: CASSDSGRSAKNIQYF
v_call: TRBV6-4
d_call: NA
clone_size: NA
j_call: TRBJ2-4

cdr3_nt: TGTGCCAGCGGGGAAGGGGCCCGAGATACGCAGTATTTT
cdr3_aa: CASGEGARDTQYF
v_call: TRBV6-1
d_call: NA
clone_size: NA
j_call: TRBJ2-3

cdr3_nt: TGTGCCAGCAGTGAGCAGGGCTATGAGCAGTTCTTC
cdr3_aa: CASSEQGYEQFF
v_call: TRBV6-1
d_call: NA
clone_size: NA
j_call: TRBJ2-1

cdr3_nt: TGTGCCAGCAGCGCACCGGGGGGGGGAGCCAAAAACACGCAGTATTTT
cdr3_aa: CASSAPGGGAKNTQYF
v_call: TRBV7-2
d_call: TRBD2
clone_size: NA
j_call: TRBJ2-3

cdr3_nt: TGTGCCAGCAGTTACCTCACTGGAGACCGTGGCTACACCTTC
cdr3_aa: CASSYLTGDRGYTF
v_call: TRBV6-5
d_call: NA
clone_size: NA
j_call: TRBJ1-2

cdr3_nt: TGTGCCAGCAGTGAATTTGGGGGAAGCTACCAAGAGACGCAGTATTTT
cdr3_aa: CASSEFGGSYQETQYF
v_call: TRBV6-1
d_call: NA
clone_size: NA
j_call: TRBJ2-3

cdr3_nt: TGTGCCAGCAGTGACTCCCGACAGGTCACTGAGCAGTTCTTC
cdr3_aa: CASSDSRQVTEQFF
v_call: TRBV6-4
d_call: NA
clone_size: NA
j_call: TRBJ2-1

cdr3_nt: TGTGCCAGCACCATTAGCGGAACCTACAATGAGCAGTTCTTT
cdr3_aa: CASTISGTYNEQFF
v_call: TRBV12-3/TRBV12-4
d_call: NA
clone_size: NA
j_call: TRBJ2-5

cdr3_nt: TGTGCCAGCAGTCCGGTCTCCGGGGAGCTGTTTTTT
cdr3_aa: CASSPVSGELFF
v_call: TRBV6-1
d_call: NA
clone_size: NA
j_call: TRBJ2-2

cdr3_nt: TGTGCCAGCAGTTACTCTCACCAGCTTGATACGCAGTATTTT
cdr3_aa: CASSYSHQLDTQYF
v_call: TRBV6-5
d_call: NA
clone_size: once
j_call: TRBJ2-3

cdr3_nt: TGTGCCAGCAGTTTACGCCGACGGAAGCAGTTCTTC
cdr3_aa: CASSLRRRKQFF
v_call: TRBV12-3/TRBV12-4
d_call: NA
clone_size: NA
j_call: TRBJ2-1

cdr3_nt: TGTGCCAGCAGCCTGGGTCTCAACACCGATGAGCAGTTTTTT
cdr3_aa: CASSLGLNTDEQFF
v_call: TRBV6-1
d_call: NA
clone_size: NA
j_call: TRBJ2-2

cdr3_nt: TGTGCCAGCAGCTTCTTATACTTC
cdr3_aa: CASSFLYF
v_call: TRBV11-3
d_call: NA
clone_size: NA
j_call: TRBJ2-5

cdr3_nt: TGTGCCAGCAGTTCCCTGAGGTCAGATACGCAGTATTTT
cdr3_aa: CASSSLRSDTQYF
v_call: TRBV6-5
d_call: NA
clone_size: NA
j_call: TRBJ2-3

cdr3_nt: TGTGCCAGCAGCTTGGTCACTACAGATTACAATGAGCAGTTCTTC
cdr3_aa: CASSLVTTDYNEQFF
v_call: TRBV5-4
d_call: NA
clone_size: NA
j_call: TRBJ2-1

cdr3_nt: TGTGCCAGCTCCCCAGGGGGGGAAAATGAGCAGTACTTC
cdr3_aa: CASSPGGENEQYF
v_call: TRBV6-1
d_call: NA
clone_size: NA
j_call: TRBJ2-7

cdr3_nt: TGTGCCGGCTGTGCGAACTACGATGAGCAGTTCTTT
cdr3_aa: CAGCANYDEQFF
v_call: TRBV6-1
d_call: NA
clone_size: NA
j_call: TRBJ2-1

cdr3_nt: TGTGCCAGCAACTTCAGGACGGGACAGGCTAGGAATGAGCAGTTCTTC
cdr3_aa: CASNFRTGQARNEQFF
v_call: TRBV6-1
d_call: TRBD1
clone_size: few
j_call: TRBJ2-1

cdr3_nt: TGTGCCAGCAGTCACATGAGCTCCTACAATGAGCAGTTCTTC
cdr3_aa: CASSHMSSYNEQFF
v_call: TRBV6-5
d_call: NA
clone_size: few
j_call: TRBJ2-1

cdr3_nt: TGCGCCAGCAGTGAGTCGGGGCCCCGGGGTGAGCAGTTCTTC
cdr3_aa: CASSESGPRGEQFF
v_call: TRBV10-1
d_call: NA
clone_size: NA
j_call: TRBJ2-1

cdr3_nt: TGTGCCAGCAGCGAATTGGGGGGGAGCTCCAAAAACACGCAGTACTTC
cdr3_aa: CASSELGGSSKNTQYF
v_call: TRBV6-1
d_call: TRBD2
clone_size: NA
j_call: TRBJ2-4

cdr3_nt: TGTGCCAGCAGTCCCTCCCAGGGGTTAGAGCAGTACTTC
cdr3_aa: CASSPSQGLEQYF
v_call: TRBV6-1
d_call: NA
clone_size: many
j_call: TRBJ2-5

cdr3_nt: TGTGCGGGCAGAGGGGCTCTAGGCCCAGATACGCAGTATTTT
cdr3_aa: CAGRGALGPDTQYF
v_call: TRBV6-1
d_call: NA
clone_size: few
j_call: TRBJ2-3

cdr3_nt: TGCGCCAGCGCAATAGGGGCATGTGACCAAGACATTCAGTACTTC
cdr3_aa: CASAIGACDQDIQYF
v_call: TRBV10-2
d_call: NA
clone_size: once
j_call: TRBJ2-4

cdr3_nt: TGTGCCAGTAGTAAGGGACAGGGGTATCAGCCCCAGCATTTT
cdr3_aa: CASSKGQGYQPQHF
v_call: TRBV19
d_call: TRBD1
clone_size: NA
j_call: TRBJ1-5

cdr3_nt: TGTGCCAGCAGGGCAAGACTAGCGGAATTCACAGATACGCAGTATTTT
cdr3_aa: CASRARLAEFTDTQYF
v_call: TRBV6-1
d_call: TRBD2
clone_size: NA
j_call: TRBJ2-3

cdr3_nt: TGTGCCACCCACCGGGGGTCCCACAATGAGCAGTTCTTC
cdr3_aa: CATHRGSHNEQFF
v_call: TRBV10-3
d_call: NA
clone_size: NA
j_call: TRBJ2-1

cdr3_nt: TGTGCCAGCAGTGCCTCAGCCAAGACCCAGTACTTC
cdr3_aa: CASSASAKTQYF
v_call: TRBV6-1
d_call: NA
clone_size: NA
j_call: TRBJ2-5

cdr3_nt: TGTGCCAGCAGTTCCGGGACCGGGGCTGGGAATGAGCAGTTCTTC
cdr3_aa: CASSSGTGAGNEQFF
v_call: TRBV12-3/TRBV12-4
d_call: NA
clone_size: NA
j_call: TRBJ2-1

cdr3_nt: TGTGCCAGCAGTGAAGCGGGGGGGGGCCACGATACGCAGTATTTT
cdr3_aa: CASSEAGGGHDTQYF
v_call: TRBV6-1
d_call: NA
clone_size: medium-sized
j_call: TRBJ2-3

cdr3_nt: TGCGCCAGCACAATCGGCTCATGGGACCAAAACACTCAGTACTTC
cdr3_aa: CASTIGSWDQNTQYF
v_call: TRBV10-2
d_call: NA
clone_size: NA
j_call: TRBJ2-4

cdr3_nt: TGTGCCAGCAGCCTGACTAGCGAGAACATTCAGTACTTC
cdr3_aa: CASSLTSENIQYF
v_call: TRBV6-1
d_call: TRBD2
clone_size: NA
j_call: TRBJ2-4

cdr3_nt: TGTGCCAGCAGTGAATTTACGGAGGGCCCCTACAATGAGCAGTTCTTC
cdr3_aa: CASSEFTEGPYNEQFF
v_call: TRBV6-1
d_call: NA
clone_size: NA
j_call: TRBJ2-1

cdr3_nt: TGTGCCAGCAGCTTAGCACGGAGGGAGCAGTTCTTC
cdr3_aa: CASSLARREQFF
v_call: TRBV7-2
d_call: NA
clone_size: many
j_call: TRBJ2-1